The 32 T cell receptor beta chains below come from one sample, sequenced in a study of immune evolution from preneoplasia to lung adenocarcinoma. The assay was immunoSEQ multiplex PCR, and TCRdb's table has in-frame clones only and misses some. The sample consists of about 6,300 clones, about 72% of them appearing once. The material sequenced was FFPE minimally invasive lung adenocarcinoma tissue. All receptors derive from a person aged 65 to 85 with lung adenocarcinoma.

J is TRBJ2-1 and V is TRBV5-4, with TRBD2 matching over 7 bases. The germline gives CDR1 SGHNT, CDR2 YYREEE (reference sequence). The CDR3 is 15 amino acids. J was trimmed by 7 bases and V by 0 bases; bases with no gene match: 7. DNA for the CDR3: TGTGCCAGCAGCTTGGGTTACGGGGGGACTAATGAGCAGTTCTTC. Residues: CASSLGYGGTNEQFF. The full variable domain, in which reference TRBV5-4 and TRBJ2-1 provide the parts outside the CDR3, is ETGVTQSPTHLIKTRGQQVTLRCSSQSGHNTVSWYQQALGQGPQFIFQYYREEENGRGNFPPRFSGLQFPNYSSELNVNALELDDSALYLCASSLGYGGTNEQFFGPGTRLTVL.

V usage is TRBV19 and J usage is TRBJ2-1; D not certain. The V end lost 4 bases, the J end lost 0 bases, and 10 bases lay between the germline ends. CDR3 length: 15 residues. In germline, CDR1 is LNHDA, CDR2 SQIVND (reference sequence). Here the CDR3 reads CASSNGFSSYNEQFF. CDR3 nucleotide sequence: TGTGCCAGTAGTAACGGGTTCAGCTCCTACAATGAGCAGTTCTTC. The whole variable domain, remainder taken from reference TRBV19 and TRBJ2-1, is DGGITQSPKYLFRKEGQNVTLSCEQNLNHDAMYWYRQDPGQGLRLIYYSQIVNDFQKGDIAEGYSVSREKKESFPLTVTSAQKNPTAFYLCASSNGFSSYNEQFFGPGTRLTVL.

This chain links TRBV7-9 with TRBJ2-2; 10 bases fit TRBD1. From germline, CDR1 is SEHNR and CDR2 FQNEAQ (reference sequence). CDR3 size: 17 residues. V gave up 5 bases and J gave up 5 bases; unmatched junction bases: 11. For the CDR3, the DNA is TGTGCCAGCAGCCCTGGGACAGGGGCCTGGGAGACCGGGGAGCTGTTTTTT. Its protein product is CASSPGTGAWETGELFF.

In this sample, this clone turned up once. The CDR3 sequence is CASGSGGPAKRTQYF. The CDR3 DNA is TGTGCTAGTGGAAGCGGGGGGCCAGCGAAACGTACGCAGTATTTT. The rearrangement links TRBV12-5 to TRBJ2-3, with 9 bases identical to TRBD2. Germline lookup yields CDR1 LGHNT and CDR2 FRNRAP. The CDR3 runs 15 residues. Trimming took 6 bases from V and 8 from J; bases not matched to a gene: 12.

A single count supports this clone. V usage is TRBV15 and J usage is TRBJ2-3; D is undetermined. The germline gives CDR1 LNHNV, CDR2 YYDKDF (reference sequence). There are 16 residues in the CDR3. Trimming shortened V by 3 bases and J by 5 bases, and 18 bases separated the two germline ends. The CDR3 nucleotides read TGTGCCACCAGCAGGGGAACCGGGCTCTGGGGAGATACGCAGTATTTT. Its translation: CATSRGTGLWGDTQYF.

CDR3 DNA: TGTGCCAGTAAAGTCCCGCTCACAGATACGCAGTATTTT. This translates into CASKVPLTDTQYF. The J gene is TRBJ2-3, the V gene TRBV19; D is uncertain. CDR1 and CDR2 from the germline V gene are LNHDA and SQIVND (reference sequence). There are 13 residues in the CDR3. The germline V and J ends were trimmed by 7 bases and 2 bases, with 10 bases remaining between them. Supplemented by reference TRBV19 and TRBJ2-3, the full variable domain reads DGGITQSPKYLFRKEGQNVTLSCEQNLNHDAMYWYRQDPGQGLRLIYYSQIVNDFQKGDIAEGYSVSREKKESFPLTVTSAQKNPTAFYLCASKVPLTDTQYFGPGTRLTVL.

The V call is TRBV19, the J call TRBJ2-2, with D tentatively TRBD2 (5 bases). This CDR3 comprises 12 residues. V lost 6 bases and J lost 5, with 7 bases in between. Germline loops: CDR1 LNHDA, CDR2 SQIVND (reference sequence). The DNA of the CDR3 is TGTGCCAGTAGAACTAGGACCGGGGAGCTGTTTTTT. It yields the protein CASRTRTGELFF.

The CDR3 spells CAISEALAGANVLTF. Here the CDR3 DNA reads TGTGCCATCAGTGAGGCTCTCGCTGGGGCCAACGTCCTGACTTTC. V is TRBV10-3 and J is TRBJ2-6, with no clear D. V gave up 2 bases and J gave up 2 bases, with 7 bases separating them. The CDR3 spans 15 residues. Germline V CDR1 and CDR2: ENHRY, SYGVKD.

The CDR3, as DNA: TGTGCCACCGCTTTGGGTGCGTTCGATGAGCAGTTCTTC. Amino acids: CATALGAFDEQFF. The rearrangement links TRBV15 to TRBJ2-1; D remains ambiguous. V shed 8 bases and J shed 8 bases, with 16 bases lying between them. CDR1 is LNHNV and CDR2 is YYDKDF in the germline V gene (reference sequence). The CDR3 runs 13 residues.

This chain uses TRBV14 with TRBJ1-6, with 7 nucleotides matching TRBD1. Germline trimming cut 2 bases from V and 8 bases from J; bases unmatched to any gene: 6. The CDR3 has 15 residues. The V gene's germline CDR1 is SGHDN and CDR2 FVKESK. Here the CDR3 DNA reads TGTGCCAGCAGCCAACATCCAGGGGGATATTCACCCCTCCACTTT. Protein: CASSQHPGGYSPLHF.

By proportion, this clone is large. The chain uses TRBV5-4 and TRBJ2-7, with D maybe TRBD2 (6 bases). The CDR3 loop spans 13 amino acids. The germline gives CDR1 SGHNT, CDR2 YYREEE (reference sequence). The V end lost 4 bases, the J end lost 1 base, and 9 bases lay between the germline ends. CDR3 residues: CASSDSGSYEQYF. The CDR3 bases are TGTGCCAGCAGCGATAGCGGATCCTACGAGCAGTACTTC.

This clone appeared a single time. The chain uses TRBV7-2 and TRBJ2-3, with D tentatively TRBD1 (5 bases). The germline CDR1 and CDR2 sequences are SGHTA and FQGNSA. Trimming pared 5 bases from V and 1 base from J, leaving 13 bases between. The CDR3 consists of 15 residues. The CDR3 loop is CASSHGGAGTDTQYF. The CDR3 DNA reads as TGTGCCAGCAGCCACGGTGGGGCGGGCACAGATACGCAGTATTTT.

This chain joins TRBV9 and TRBJ1-3; no firm D call. Between the trimmed V and J ends, which lost 7 bases and 1 base, there was a span of 6 bases. Germline assignment: CDR1 SGDLS and CDR2 YYNGEE. The CDR3 covers 12 residues. The CDR3 loop reads CASSTSGNTIYF. As DNA, the CDR3 is TGTGCCAGCTCCACATCTGGAAACACCATATATTTT.

V usage is TRBV27 and J usage is TRBJ2-5; 11 bases align to TRBD2. The ends lost 10 bases at V and 4 bases at J; junction bases unmatched: 5. The germline V gene has CDR1 MNHEY and CDR2 SMNVEV (reference sequence). The CDR3 has 13 amino acids. This chain's CDR3 is CATQLAGVETQYF. CDR3 in DNA: TGTGCCACCCAACTAGCGGGAGTAGAGACCCAGTACTTC.

The chain recombines TRBV7-9 with TRBJ2-2; the D is unclear. Trimming shortened V by 8 bases and J by 7 bases, and 11 bases separated the two germline ends. Per the germline V gene, CDR1 is SEHNR and CDR2 is FQNEAQ (reference sequence). The CDR3 covers 12 residues. Here the CDR3 DNA reads TGTGCCAGCGGGTTTCTTGGCGGGGAGCTGTTTTTT. Translation gives CASGFLGGELFF.

J is TRBJ2-7 and V is TRBV28; tentative D call: TRBD1 (6 bases). The V gene's germline CDR1 is MDHEN and CDR2 SYDVKM. V was shortened by 5 bases and J by 4 bases, with 24 bases between the two germline ends. The CDR3 is 17 residues long. The CDR3: CASSPWRGGLFNYEQYF. CDR3 coding DNA: TGTGCCAGCAGTCCCTGGCGTGGGGGCCTGTTTAATTACGAGCAGTACTTC.

The rearrangement joins TRBV5-6 to TRBJ2-2; a weak D match, TRBD2 (5 bases). Germline V gene sequence: CDR1 SGHDT, CDR2 YYEEEE. The CDR3 spans 14 residues. V was pared by 4 bases and J by 4 bases, with 11 bases between. The CDR3 sequence is CASSAGMSTGELFF. CDR3 DNA: TGTGCCAGCAGCGCCGGGATGAGCACCGGGGAGCTGTTTTTT.

The chain employs TRBV27 and TRBJ1-1; no clear D gene. Germline-derived CDR1 and CDR2 are MNHEY and SMNVEV (reference sequence). This CDR3 has 13 amino acids. Trimming shortened V by 2 bases and J by 1 base, and 5 bases separated the two germline ends. The CDR3 DNA is TGTGCCAGCAGTTTAGGGAGGAACACTGAAGCTTTCTTT. This codes for CASSLGRNTEAFF.

The chain couples TRBV7-9 to TRBJ1-6, with TRBD1 as a possible D gene (6 bases). V was shortened by 5 bases and J by 9 bases, with 14 bases between the two germline ends. The CDR3 has 14 amino acids. The germline gives CDR1 SEHNR, CDR2 FQNEAQ (reference sequence). The CDR3 protein is CASSAWTEGSPLHF. As DNA, the CDR3 is TGTGCCAGCAGCGCTTGGACAGAAGGTTCACCCCTCCACTTT. Supplemented by reference TRBV7-9 and TRBJ1-6, the full variable domain reads DTGVSQNPRHKITKRGQNVTFRCDPISEHNRLYWYRQTLGQGPEFLTYFQNEAQLEKSRLLSDRFSAERPKGSFSTLEIQRTEQGDSAMYLCASSAWTEGSPLHFGNGTRLTVT.

DNA of the CDR3: TGTGCCAGCAGCCGCCGGGACGCCCTTTCCCGTGGAAAACTGTTTTTT. Translation gives CASSRRDALSRGKLFF. The chain carries TRBV7-9 and TRBJ1-4, with TRBD1 as a possible D gene (5 bases). V was pared by 5 bases and J by 10 bases, with 23 bases between. CDR1 is SEHNR and CDR2 is FQNEAQ in the germline V gene (reference sequence). The CDR3 covers 16 residues.

This sequence joins TRBV9 and TRBJ2-2; D remains ambiguous. Germline V gene data show CDR1 as SGDLS and CDR2 as YYNGEE. Trimming left V 0 bases short and J 2 bases short, with 11 bases between. CDR3 length equals 16 residues. Here the CDR3 reads CASSVGHPPNTGELFF. The CDR3 bases are TGTGCCAGCAGCGTAGGGCACCCTCCCAACACCGGGGAGCTGTTTTTT. The full variable domain, completed using reference TRBV9 and TRBJ2-2, is DSGVTQTPKHLITATGQRVTLRCSPRSGDLSVYWYQQSLDQGLQFLIQYYNGEERAKGNILERFSAQQFPDLHSELNLSSLELGDSALYFCASSVGHPPNTGELFFGEGSRLTVL.

The CDR3 DNA reads as TGTGCCAGCAGGACACCGGGCCACAATGAGCAGTTCTTC. Protein product: CASRTPGHNEQFF. The chain couples TRBV27 to TRBJ2-1; no definite D call. The V gene's germline CDR1 is MNHEY and CDR2 SMNVEV (reference sequence). The CDR3 consists of 13 residues. V lost 6 bases to trimming and J lost 5 bases, with 11 bases between them.

This clone is large within its sample. The chain joins TRBV6-5 to TRBJ2-5; D is ambiguous. Germline values: CDR1 MNHEY, CDR2 SVGAGI. This CDR3 region has 13 residues. With 6 bases removed from V and 7 bases from J, the gap between germline ends came to 15 bases. CDR3 sequence: CASSLDTGGTQYF. The CDR3 DNA sequence: TGTGCCAGCAGCCTTGACACGGGCGGGACCCAGTACTTC.

The chain joins TRBV2 to TRBJ2-1, with 9 bases aligning to TRBD2. V shed 5 bases and J 6 bases; nucleotides not matched to a gene: 5. Per germline, CDR1 SNHLY and CDR2 FYNNEI. The CDR3 has 14 amino acids. The CDR3 region has the DNA TGTGCCAGCAGTTTTAGCGGGAGAGGCAATGAGCAGTTCTTC. As protein: CASSFSGRGNEQFF. Full variable domain (missing parts from reference TRBV2 and TRBJ2-1): EPEVTQTPSHQVTQMGQEVILRCVPISNHLYFYWYRQILGQKVEFLVSFYNNEISEKSEIFDDQFSVERPDGSNFTLKIRSTKLEDSAMYFCASSFSGRGNEQFFGPGTRLTVL.

CDR3 sequence reads: CASSLAGQGRFTDTQYF. The CDR3 bases are TGTGCCAGCAGCTTGGCCGGACAGGGGAGATTCACAGATACGCAGTATTTT. The chain has TRBV5-4 and TRBJ2-3, with TRBD1 matching 9 bases. Germline CDR1 reads SGHNT; CDR2 reads YYREEE (reference sequence). The V segment lost 0 bases and the J segment 2 bases; nucleotides outside the gene matches: 7. The CDR3 has 17 amino acids.

The rearrangement uses TRBV20-1 and TRBJ1-2; no firm D call. CDR1 DFQATT and CDR2 SNEGSKA come from the germline V gene (reference sequence). The CDR3 consists of 10 residues. Trimming stripped 4 bases from V and 5 bases from J, with 5 bases between. This CDR3 reads CSAIAYGYTF. The CDR3 DNA follows: TGCAGTGCTATCGCATATGGCTACACCTTC.

The chain has TRBV25-1 and TRBJ2-5; 7 bases fit TRBD2. After removal of 7 bases from V and 5 bases from J, the junction contained 13 bases not matched to a gene. This CDR3 is 15 amino acids long. Germline loops: CDR1 MGHDK, CDR2 SYGVNS. In nucleotides, the CDR3 is TGTGCCAGCACCGATTCTGGAGGGGAGGGGGAGACCCAGTACTTC. Translated: CASTDSGGEGETQYF.

The rearrangement joins TRBV25-1 to TRBJ1-6; 7 positions match TRBD1. With V trimmed by 4 bases and J by 7 bases, 13 bases remained unmatched. From germline, CDR1 is MGHDK and CDR2 SYGVNS. The CDR3 extends over 17 amino acids. CDR3 bases: TGTGCCAGCAGTGCGTCGGGGACAGAGCTACTGAATTCACCCCTCCACTTT. As protein: CASSASGTELLNSPLHF.

This chain uses TRBV6-5 with TRBJ2-7, with D possibly TRBD2 on 5 matching bases. This CDR3 has 16 residues. V lost 0 bases to trimming and J lost 6 bases, with 18 bases between them. Germline-derived CDR1 and CDR2 are MNHEY and SVGAGI. As DNA, the CDR3 is TGTGCCAGCAGTTACTCCCCTCGGACTCTGGGTGTCGAGCAGTACTTC. This sequence encodes CASSYSPRTLGVEQYF.

The chain carries TRBV7-2 and TRBJ2-2; 7 positions agree with TRBD2. The CDR3 runs 15 residues. Germline lookup yields CDR1 SGHTA and CDR2 FQGNSA. V lost 5 bases and J lost 7; bases outside the gene matches: 10. The CDR3 sequence is CASSLLAQGNGELFF. The CDR3 DNA follows: TGTGCCAGCAGCCTACTAGCGCAGGGTAACGGGGAGCTGTTTTTT.

This clone has a single count. The chain combines TRBV19 with TRBJ1-5; 7 bases line up with TRBD1. CDR1 and CDR2 from the germline V gene are LNHDA and SQIVND (reference sequence). CDR3 length: 16 amino acids. V gave up 5 bases and J gave up 1 base; unmatched junction bases: 8. DNA of the CDR3: TGTGCCAGTAGTCTCCAGACAGGGCAAAGCAATCAGCCCCAGCATTTT. Translated: CASSLQTGQSNQPQHF.

The chain links TRBV18 to TRBJ2-7, with 9 bases identical to TRBD2. Germline lookup yields CDR1 KGHSH and CDR2 LQKENI. CDR3 length: 14 residues. After removal of 10 bases from V and 5 bases from J, the junction contained 12 bases not matched to a gene. The DNA for the CDR3 is TGTGCCACCTCGGCTTTGGGACTAGCAAACGAGCAGTACTTC. Amino acid sequence: CATSALGLANEQYF. The variable domain in full, completed from reference TRBV18 and TRBJ2-7, reads NAGVMQNPRHLVRRRGQEARLRCSPMKGHSHVYWYRQLPEEGLKFMVYLQKENIIDESGMPKERFSAEFPKEGPSILRIQQVVRGDSAAYFCATSALGLANEQYFGPGTRLTVT.